These 14 T cell receptor beta chains were sequenced from one sample in a study of blood T cell repertoires in COVID-19. Clones were sequenced by immunoSEQ multiplex PCR, and TCRdb holds only the in-frame ones, with some missing. The table shows 300,000 to 400,000 clones, with more than 70% occurring only once. Sequencing was done on a sample of peripheral blood. These receptors were taken from a woman under 40 with COVID-19, enrolled during active disease.

The chain recombines TRBV10-1 with TRBJ2-2, with a weak D call TRBD2 (6 bases). The CDR3 extends over 13 amino acids. Germline CDR1 is WNHNN and CDR2 is SYGVQD (reference sequence). With 5 bases removed from V and 3 bases from J, the gap between germline ends came to 7 bases. CDR3 in DNA: TGCGCCAGCAGTTCTAGCGACACCGGGGAGCTGTTTTTT. It encodes CASSSSDTGELFF.

This chain joins TRBV28 and TRBJ1-3; D is unresolved. The CDR3 is 12 amino acids. The germline V gene has CDR1 MDHEN and CDR2 SYDVKM. V shed 5 bases and J shed 1 base, with 3 bases lying between them. CDR3 sequence reads: CASSISGNTIYF. The DNA of the CDR3 is TGTGCCAGCAGTATATCTGGAAACACCATATATTTT.

The chain couples TRBV29-1 to TRBJ1-4, with D unresolved. This CDR3 is 13 amino acids long. The V end was cut by 5 bases, the J end by 7 bases, with 14 bases between. Germline loops: CDR1 SQVTM, CDR2 ANQGSEA. CDR3 DNA sequence: TGCAGCGTTAGGACTCTTCTCGGTGAAAAACTGTTTTTT. It specifies CSVRTLLGEKLFF.

This chain joins TRBV11-2 and TRBJ1-1, with a tentative D call TRBD1 (5 bases). Germline CDR1 SGHAT, CDR2 FQNNGV. V lost 7 bases and J lost 0, with 21 bases in between. CDR3 size: 17 residues. CDR3 sequence reads: CASINSLWGGMNTEAFF. The CDR3 nucleotides read TGTGCCAGCATCAATTCCTTATGGGGGGGAATGAACACTGAAGCTTTCTTT.

The chain joins TRBV29-1 to TRBJ1-5; no definite D call. Trimming took 6 bases from V and 5 from J, leaving 11 bases between them. CDR3 length equals 12 residues. The germline V gene encodes CDR1 SQVTM and CDR2 ANQGSEA. CDR3 amino acids: CSVGDLDQPQHF. As DNA, the CDR3 is TGCAGCGTGGGTGACTTGGATCAGCCCCAGCATTTT.

The CDR3 region is CASSFTGGRPPHF. The CDR3 nucleotides read TGTGCCAGCAGCTTCACGGGAGGCAGGCCACCGCATTTT. V usage is TRBV6-2 or TRBV6-3 and J usage is TRBJ1-5; D remains unclear. Germline CDR1 reads MNHEY; CDR2 reads SVGEGT. This CDR3 contains 13 residues. V was cut by 6 bases and J by 15 bases, with 21 bases left in between.

V and J are TRBV7-2 and TRBJ2-7, with D perhaps matching TRBD1 (6 bases). V was shortened by 5 bases and J by 3 bases, with 14 bases between the two germline ends. CDR1 and CDR2 (germline): SGHTA, FQGNSA. This CDR3 is 14 amino acids long. The chain's CDR3 is CASSANQGLYEQYF. For the CDR3, the DNA is TGTGCCAGCAGCGCCAACCAGGGGCTCTACGAGCAGTACTTC.

The rearrangement uses TRBV5-1 and TRBJ2-1; TRBD1 agrees at 7 bases. V trimming: 4 bases; J trimming: 10 bases; junction bases outside the gene matches: 5. The length of the CDR3 is 12 residues. Per germline, CDR1 SGHRS and CDR2 YFSETQ. CDR3 sequence reads: CASSRGQTEQFF. The CDR3 DNA sequence: TGCGCCAGCAGCCGGGGACAGACCGAGCAGTTCTTC.

This clone was counted a single time. The CDR3, as DNA: TGTGCCAGCAGCAGACTAGCGGGAGGGTTCGGTCGCTACGAGCAGTACGTC. It encodes CASSRLAGGFGRYEQYV. The chain employs TRBV9 and TRBJ2-7, with TRBD2 identical over 14 bases. Germline assignment: CDR1 SGDLS and CDR2 YYNGEE. V trimming: 4 bases; J trimming: 3 bases; junction bases outside the gene matches: 9. The CDR3 runs to 17 residues.

CDR3 protein: CATKTGGSGELFF. CDR3 in DNA: TGTGCCACCAAGACAGGGGGCTCCGGGGAGCTGTTTTTT. The chain has TRBV10-3 and TRBJ2-2, with 10 bases that match TRBD1. The CDR3 sequence is 13 residues long. Trimming took 10 bases from V and 6 from J; bases not matched to a gene: 5. CDR1 and CDR2 from the germline V gene are ENHRY and SYGVKD.

CDR3 DNA sequence: TGTGCCAGCAGTTTAGGGCCAGGGTTCGGTGGGGAGCTGTTTTTT. It encodes CASSLGPGFGGELFF. This chain links TRBV27 with TRBJ2-2, with D possibly TRBD1 on 5 matching bases. CDR1 is MNHEY and CDR2 is SMNVEV in the germline V gene (reference sequence). V dropped 2 bases and J dropped 8 bases, with 15 bases sitting between them. The CDR3 consists of 15 residues.

The gene calls are TRBV18 and TRBJ2-1; no clear D gene. This CDR3 has 15 amino acids. V was clipped by 3 bases and J by 3 bases, with 12 bases between them. The V gene's germline CDR1 is KGHSH and CDR2 LQKENI. CDR3 in DNA: TGTGCCAGCTCACCGGTGCTAGAAGACTACAATGAGCAGTTCTTC. Its translation is CASSPVLEDYNEQFF.

This clone was observed a few times. The V call is TRBV30, the J call TRBJ2-1, with 12 nucleotides matching TRBD2. Germline lookup yields CDR1 GTSNPN and CDR2 SVGIG (reference sequence). V was clipped by 6 bases and J by 1 base; unmatched bases: 4. The CDR3 is 15 amino acids. CDR3 sequence reads: CACSSGRASYNEQFF. CDR3 bases: TGTGCCTGTTCTAGCGGGAGGGCTTCCTACAATGAGCAGTTCTTC.

The CDR3 DNA follows: TGTGCCAGCCAAATACCGACAGGGGCTAATGAAAAACTGTTTTTT. It specifies CASQIPTGANEKLFF. The chain combines TRBV19 with TRBJ1-4; TRBD1 matches at 8 bases. The ends lost 9 bases at V and 3 bases at J; junction bases unmatched: 9. The V gene's germline CDR1 is LNHDA and CDR2 SQIVND (reference sequence). The length of the CDR3 is 15 residues.